What follows describes a single T cell receptor (beta chain). What it binds is not known. This CDR3 has 14 amino acids. Germline assignment: CDR1 MNHEY and CDR2 SVGAGI. Trimming removed 8 bases from V and 2 bases from J, with 16 bases in between. This sample stems from a study of cytomegalovirus exposure and HLA in healthy donors. This PCR relied on a set of 60 Vbeta primers and 13 Jbeta primers. Using immunoSEQ multiplex PCR, the repertoire was profiled, and TCRdb retains in-frame clones only, with some absent. The sample totals under 90,000 clones. General study findings and limits: What a later analysis reportedly showed was that an Asian-associated ancestry cluster had fewer N-insertions than the roughly 670-donor mean. Earlier findings revealed that most TCR beta V segments proved productive either about 87% or about 30% of the time. According to a later analysis, most TCR beta chains associated with CMV appeared HLA-restricted.

The source of this sequence is a man aged 50-59 years in good health and CMV-seropositive. This chain links TRBV6-5 with TRBJ2-7; tentative D call: TRBD2 (7 bases). Sequencing was carried out using PBMCs. The CDR3 bases are TGTGCCAGCCGACCGGCGGGGGCCGCCTACGAGCAGTACTTC. It is translated as CASRPAGAAYEQYF.